This entry is about one T cell receptor beta chain. What it recognizes is unknown. This clone may be a read error of a much larger clone one base away. The data were obtained in a study of CD8 T cells in ankylosing spondylitis. Findings of the study overall: Within ankylosing spondylitis blood, a TCR beta motif made up of seven to nine highly homologous variants appeared to be characteristic. Reported data indicate significant enrichment of disease-linked clones within matched ankylosing spondylitis synovial fluid.

TCRdb itself ran the 5' RACE reads through MiXCR, one entry per CDR3 protein. The sample shows some 240,000 distinct CDR3 sequences, less than 10% of them seen only once. The CDR3 runs to 14 residues. The germline CDR1 and CDR2 sequences are DFQATT and SNEGSKA (reference sequence). V and J are TRBV20-1 and TRBJ2-3; TRBD2 might be the D (6 bases). The TCR was taken from a male donor with ankylosing spondylitis or in good health (not recorded which). What was sequenced was blood, either unsorted or a sorted T cell fraction (not recorded which). The CDR3 reads CRGGAGHRGDTQYF. CDR3 bases: TGCCGGGGCGGGGCGGGGCATAGGGGAGATACGCAGTATTTT.